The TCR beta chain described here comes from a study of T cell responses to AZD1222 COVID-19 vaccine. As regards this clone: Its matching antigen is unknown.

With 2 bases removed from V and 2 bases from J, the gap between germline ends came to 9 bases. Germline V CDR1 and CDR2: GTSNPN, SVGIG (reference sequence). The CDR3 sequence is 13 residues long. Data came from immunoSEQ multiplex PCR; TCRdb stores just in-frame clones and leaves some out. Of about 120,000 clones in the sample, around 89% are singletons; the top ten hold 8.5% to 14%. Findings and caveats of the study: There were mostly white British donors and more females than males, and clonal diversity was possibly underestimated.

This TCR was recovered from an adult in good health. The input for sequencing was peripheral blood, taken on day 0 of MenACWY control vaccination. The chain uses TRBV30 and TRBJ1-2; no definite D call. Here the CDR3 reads CAWSTDLNYGYTF. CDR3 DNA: TGTGCCTGGAGTACAGATCTAAACTATGGCTACACCTTC.